Following are 2 T cell receptor beta chains from one sample sequenced in a study of blood T cells in healthy people across ages. It was with a sample-barcoded 5' primer and a J-beta primer mix that a second PCR of about 6 to 12 cycles was run. TCRdb processed the 5' RACE reads anew with MiXCR; each CDR3 protein has one entry. The sample includes some 700,000 distinct CDR3 sequences, about a fifth of them seen just once. Sequenced: blood. Receptor source: a man aged 65 to 79 in good health.

The CDR3: CASSDGQTGTDTQYF. CDR3 DNA: TGTGCCAGCAGCGACGGGCAGACAGGTACAGATACGCAGTATTTT. The J gene is TRBJ2-3, the V gene TRBV5-5; D may be TRBD1 (6 bases). The CDR3 is 15 residues long. With 4 bases removed from V and 3 bases from J, the gap between germline ends came to 15 bases. The germline V gene has CDR1 SGHKS and CDR2 YYEKEE (reference sequence). The full variable domain, with the rest looked up from reference TRBV5-5 and TRBJ2-3, is DAGVTQSPTHLIKTRGQQVTLRCSPISGHKSVSWYQQVLGQGPQFIFQYYEKEERGRGNFPDRFSARQFPNYSSELNVNALLLGDSALYLCASSDGQTGTDTQYFGPGTRLTVL.

This chain joins TRBV5-5 and TRBJ2-1, with 9 bases matching TRBD2. J gave up 4 bases and V 0 bases, and 2 bases lay outside the gene matches. The CDR3 runs 15 residues. Germline CDR1 SGHKS, CDR2 YYEKEE (reference sequence). DNA of the CDR3: TGTGCCAGCAGCTTGGGGACTAGCGAATACAATGAGCAGTTCTTC. Its translation: CASSLGTSEYNEQFF.